This T cell receptor beta chain was observed in a study of memory CD4+ T cells and cytomegalovirus serostatus. Overall study findings and caveats: Of approximately 160 reported CMV TCRbeta sequences, 65 to 85 were found in memory CD4+ repertoires.

This table comes from immunoSEQ multiplex PCR, and its TCRdb copy is limited to in-frame clones, with some not included. The sample includes about 61,000 clones, around 80% of them seen just once. Germline V CDR1 and CDR2: LNHDA, SQIVND (reference sequence). V was pared by 2 bases and J by 0 bases, with 8 bases between. This CDR3 region has 15 residues. Points on this clone: Its antigen is not identified.

Single viable CD3+CD4+CD8-CD45RO+ cells were sorted as the memory CD4+ T cells. Serostatus was set by detecting CMV pp150, pp28, p38, p52 IgG. After thawing, CD4+ T cells were positively selected. The sequencing sample was made of memory CD4+ T cells from blood. The sequence was collected from an adult in good health and CMV-seronegative. Some clones in this sample may be carry-over from other donors' samples. This rearrangement joins TRBV19 to TRBJ1-5; D gene ambiguous. The CDR3 protein is CASSIMADSNQPQHF. The CDR3 DNA follows: TGTGCCAGTAGTATAATGGCAGATAGCAATCAGCCCCAGCATTTT.